This TCR beta chain appears in the sequencing data of a study of blood T cell repertoires in COVID-19. In the study overall: The United States, Italy and Spain provided the acute and convalescent COVID-19 samples. T cells, B-cell-depleted T cells, or PBMCs provided the cDNA or gDNA that served as material.

Germline CDR1 is LNHNV and CDR2 is YYDKDF (reference sequence). V shed 2 bases and J shed 2 bases, with 9 bases lying between them. This CDR3 spans 14 amino acids. As handled by the study authors: Amplification with reference gene primers provided the estimates of nucleated cell counts. The assay was immunoSEQ multiplex PCR, and TCRdb's table has in-frame clones only and misses some. D and trimming were read from the DNA, whereas the V and J calls and clone size are those reported in that table. Found here are roughly 27,000 clones, around 89% of them singletons; the top ten hold around a tenth. The sequenced material came from peripheral blood. The chain links TRBV15 to TRBJ1-2; possibly TRBD1 for D (6 bases). This TCR derives from a human donor in a cohort sampled during active COVID-19. In nucleotides, the CDR3 is TGTGCCACCAGCAGACGGACAGCAAACTATGGCTACACCTTC. It encodes CATSRRTANYGYTF.